Listed below are T cell receptor beta chains from one sample, sequenced in a study of blood T cells in healthy people across ages. TCRdb itself ran the 5' RACE reads through MiXCR, one entry per CDR3 protein. The table has some 700,000 distinct CDR3 sequences, about 42% seen once. Source material: blood. Receptor source: a woman aged 60 to 75 in good health. Each CDR3 is given with its conserved first and last residue. D genes are given only for firm matches. Part of the rows lack a size; the others show once, few, many or a class for expanded clones.

d_gene,abundance,j_gene,v_gene,CDR3nt,CDR3aa
TRBD2,.,TRBJ2-1,TRBV20-1,TGCAGTGCTCTCCTACTAGCGGTGAGATTCAATGAGCAGTTCTTC,CSALLLAVRFNEQFF
.,.,TRBJ2-1,TRBV12-3/TRBV12-4,TGTGCCAGCAGTTTAGGGTCTGGGGTAGGTGAGCAGTTCTTC,CASSLGSGVGEQFF
TRBD2,few,TRBJ2-1,TRBV20-1,TGCAGTGCGCCGACTAGCGGGAGGGGGAGCTCCTACAATGAGCAGTTCTTC,CSAPTSGRGSSYNEQFF
TRBD1,many,TRBJ2-6,TRBV11-2,TGTGCCAGCAGCTTCCCCGGGACAGCCGGGGCCAACGTCCTGACTTTC,CASSFPGTAGANVLTF
.,few,TRBJ2-7,TRBV5-1,TGCGCCAGCAGCCCTCGGACCGATAGCTCCTACGAGCAGTACTTC,CASSPRTDSSYEQYF
.,.,TRBJ1-2,TRBV27,TGTGCCAGCTCGTATAAGACAGGCACTAACTATGGCTACACCTTC,CASSYKTGTNYGYTF
TRBD2,.,TRBJ2-7,TRBV3-1,TGTGCCACCTCACTAGCGGGAGGGCCCCACGAGCAGTACTTC,CATSLAGGPHEQYF
TRBD1,few,TRBJ1-1,TRBV10-3,TGTGCCGTCGGGACAGGGGGTAAAGTCGACACTGAAGCTTTCTTT,CAVGTGGKVDTEAFF
.,few,TRBJ2-6,TRBV7-2,TGTGCCAGCAGCCCCAGGAACTCTGGGGCCAACGTCCTGACTTTC,CASSPRNSGANVLTF
TRBD2,.,TRBJ2-1,TRBV30,TGTGCCTGGACGCGGGGACTAGCGAGAGTTAGTGAGCAGTTCTTC,CAWTRGLARVSEQFF
.,few,TRBJ1-2,TRBV7-2,TGTGCCAGCAGCTTAGGTCATAACTATGGCTACACCTTC,CASSLGHNYGYTF
TRBD2,.,TRBJ2-3,TRBV6-2/TRBV6-3,TGTGCCAGCAGTCCCCTGAGCGGGAGCATAGATACGCAGTATTTT,CASSPLSGSIDTQYF
.,.,TRBJ1-2,TRBV3-1,TGTGCCAGCAGCCCACGTTCGGGGGTGGGACCAGAAAAAGGCTACACCTTC,CASSPRSGVGPEKGYTF
TRBD1,few,TRBJ1-5,TRBV20-1,TGCAGTGCTGGGACAGGGGTCAATCAGCCCCAGCATTTT,CSAGTGVNQPQHF
.,few,TRBJ2-7,TRBV12-3/TRBV12-4,TGTGCCAGCAGTTTGGGGATCCTCTCCTACGAGCAGTACTTC,CASSLGILSYEQYF
TRBD2,.,TRBJ2-1,TRBV10-1,TGCGCCAGCAGTCGGACTAGCGGGGCGCTTCGCAATGAGCAGTTCTTC,CASSRTSGALRNEQFF
TRBD2,few,TRBJ2-3,TRBV7-3,TGTGCCAGCAGGGAGCGGGGGGGCACAGATACGCAGTATTTT,CASRERGGTDTQYF
.,.,TRBJ2-5,TRBV5-8,TGTGCCAGCAGACCTGTAGGAAGGGATCCGAGGAATGAGCAGTACTTC,CASRPVGRDPRNEQYF
TRBD1,.,TRBJ2-7,TRBV4-2,TGTGCCAGCAGCCAGGTCGGGACAGTCCCTTTCTACAATGAGCAGTACTTC,CASSQVGTVPFYNEQYF
TRBD1,.,TRBJ1-6,TRBV5-1,TGCGCCAGCAGCTTGACCCACAGGGGGGACAATTCACCCCTCCACTTT,CASSLTHRGDNSPLHF
.,few,TRBJ2-5,TRBV20-1,TGCAGTGCTAGAGGGTCCGGACAAGGGATGGAGACCCAGTACTTC,CSARGSGQGMETQYF
.,many,TRBJ1-2,TRBV4-2,TGTGCCAGCAGCCAAGATTGGGGGGCGGAGGATGGCTACACCTTC,CASSQDWGAEDGYTF
TRBD1,.,TRBJ1-1,TRBV20-1,TGCAGTGCCCCACGGGACAGCTACACTGAAGCTTTCTTT,CSAPRDSYTEAFF
.,few,TRBJ2-4,TRBV20-1,TGCAGTCCTCACGGGGGGCTAGCCAAAAACATTCAGTACTTC,CSPHGGLAKNIQYF
TRBD2,few,TRBJ2-1,TRBV6-1,TGTGCCAGCAGTGATGGTGGGCGGGGGGGAAACAATGAGCAGTTCTTC,CASSDGGRGGNNEQFF
TRBD2,.,TRBJ2-1,TRBV27,TGTGCCAGCAGTTTAACCCTAGCGGGCCAGACCCAGTACAATGAGCAGTTCTTC,CASSLTLAGQTQYNEQFF
.,.,TRBJ1-1,TRBV29-1,TGCAGCGTTGCCAGGGGCGCGGGTCCGAACACTGAAGCTTTCTTT,CSVARGAGPNTEAFF